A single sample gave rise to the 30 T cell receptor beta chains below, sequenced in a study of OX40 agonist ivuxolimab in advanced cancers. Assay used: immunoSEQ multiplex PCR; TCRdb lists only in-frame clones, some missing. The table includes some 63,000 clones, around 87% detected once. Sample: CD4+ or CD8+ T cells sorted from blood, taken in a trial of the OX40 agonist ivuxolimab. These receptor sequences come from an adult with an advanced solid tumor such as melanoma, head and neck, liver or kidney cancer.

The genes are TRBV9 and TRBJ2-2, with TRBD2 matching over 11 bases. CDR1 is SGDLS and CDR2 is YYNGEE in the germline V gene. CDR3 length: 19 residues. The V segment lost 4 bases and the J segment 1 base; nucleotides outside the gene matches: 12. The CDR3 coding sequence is TGTGCCAGCAGCCCCGCACCCCGTAGCGGGAGGGGGAACACCGGGGAGCTGTTTTTT. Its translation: CASSPAPRSGRGNTGELFF.

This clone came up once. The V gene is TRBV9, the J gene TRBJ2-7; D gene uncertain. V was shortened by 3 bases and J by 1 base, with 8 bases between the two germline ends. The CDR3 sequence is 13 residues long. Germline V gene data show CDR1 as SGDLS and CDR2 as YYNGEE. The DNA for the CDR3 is TGTGCCAGCAGCGCTCGGCCTTCCTACGAGCAGTACTTC. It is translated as CASSARPSYEQYF.

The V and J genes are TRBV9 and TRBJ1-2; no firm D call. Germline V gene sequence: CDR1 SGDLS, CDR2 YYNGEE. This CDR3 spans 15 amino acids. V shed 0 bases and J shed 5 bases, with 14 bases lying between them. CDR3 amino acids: CASSVVPGVGYGYTF. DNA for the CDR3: TGTGCCAGCAGCGTAGTGCCAGGAGTAGGATATGGCTACACCTTC.

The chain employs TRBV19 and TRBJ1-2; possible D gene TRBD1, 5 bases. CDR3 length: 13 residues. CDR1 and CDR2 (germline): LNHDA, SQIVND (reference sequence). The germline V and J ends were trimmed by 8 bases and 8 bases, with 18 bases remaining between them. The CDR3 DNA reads TGTGCCAGTCTCCAGGCGGGGACGGTAGGCTACACCTTC. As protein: CASLQAGTVGYTF.

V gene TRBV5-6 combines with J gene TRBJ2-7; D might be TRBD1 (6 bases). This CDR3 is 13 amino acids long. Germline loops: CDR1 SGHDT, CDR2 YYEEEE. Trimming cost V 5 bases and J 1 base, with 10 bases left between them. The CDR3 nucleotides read TGTGCCAGCAGACTACAGGGTTCCTACGAGCAGTACTTC. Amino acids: CASRLQGSYEQYF.

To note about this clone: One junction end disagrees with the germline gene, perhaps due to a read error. The CDR3 DNA reads TGTGCTAGCAGCCGACAGGGGGGGGCTCAAGAGACCCAGTACTTC. Translated, it gives CASSRQGGAQETQYF. The rearrangement uses TRBV7-7 and TRBJ2-5; 9 nucleotides agree with TRBD1. Germline V gene lookup returns CDR1 SSHAT and CDR2 FNYEAQ (reference sequence). The CDR3 is made up of 15 amino acids.

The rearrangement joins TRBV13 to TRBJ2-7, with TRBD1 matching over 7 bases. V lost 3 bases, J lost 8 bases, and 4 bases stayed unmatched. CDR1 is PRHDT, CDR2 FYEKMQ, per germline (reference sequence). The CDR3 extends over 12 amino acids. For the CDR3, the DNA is TGTGCCAGCAGCTTCGCGACAGGGAAGCAGTACTTC. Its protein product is CASSFATGKQYF.

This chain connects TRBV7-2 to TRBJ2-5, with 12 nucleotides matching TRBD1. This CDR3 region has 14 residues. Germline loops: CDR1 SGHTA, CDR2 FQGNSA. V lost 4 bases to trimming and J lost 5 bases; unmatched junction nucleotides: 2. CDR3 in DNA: TGTGCCAGCAGCTGGGACAGGGGGCGGGAGACCCAGTACTTC. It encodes CASSWDRGRETQYF.

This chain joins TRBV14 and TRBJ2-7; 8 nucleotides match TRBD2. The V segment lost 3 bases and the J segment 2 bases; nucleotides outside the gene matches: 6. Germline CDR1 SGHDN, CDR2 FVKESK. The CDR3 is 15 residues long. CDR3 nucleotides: TGTGCCAGCAGCCAGGGCCCCGGGGGGGCCTACGAGCAGTACTTC. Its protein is CASSQGPGGAYEQYF.

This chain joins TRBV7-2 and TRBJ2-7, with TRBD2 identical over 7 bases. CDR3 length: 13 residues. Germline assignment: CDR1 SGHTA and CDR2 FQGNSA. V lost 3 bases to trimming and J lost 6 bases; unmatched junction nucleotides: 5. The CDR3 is CASSFGLVFEQYF. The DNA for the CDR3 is TGTGCCAGCAGCTTTGGACTAGTTTTCGAGCAGTACTTC. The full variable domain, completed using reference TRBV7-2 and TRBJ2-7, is GAGVSQSPSNKVTEKGKDVELRCDPISGHTALYWYRQSLGQGLEFLIYFQGNSAPDKSGLPSDRFSAERTGGSVSTLTIQRTQQEDSAVYLCASSFGLVFEQYFGPGTRLTVT.

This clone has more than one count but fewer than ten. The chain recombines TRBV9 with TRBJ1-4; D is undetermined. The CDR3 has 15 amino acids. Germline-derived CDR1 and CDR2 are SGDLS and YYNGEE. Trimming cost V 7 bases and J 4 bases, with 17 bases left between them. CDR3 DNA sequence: TGTGCCAGCGCGATTAGGGAGGGTTTTAATGAAAAACTGTTTTTT. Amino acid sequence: CASAIREGFNEKLFF.

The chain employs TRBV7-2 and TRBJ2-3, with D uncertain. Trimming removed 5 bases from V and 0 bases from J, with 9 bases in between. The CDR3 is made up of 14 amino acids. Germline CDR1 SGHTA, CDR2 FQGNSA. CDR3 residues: CASSPRSSTDTQYF. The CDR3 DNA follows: TGTGCCAGCAGCCCACGTTCTAGCACAGATACGCAGTATTTT.

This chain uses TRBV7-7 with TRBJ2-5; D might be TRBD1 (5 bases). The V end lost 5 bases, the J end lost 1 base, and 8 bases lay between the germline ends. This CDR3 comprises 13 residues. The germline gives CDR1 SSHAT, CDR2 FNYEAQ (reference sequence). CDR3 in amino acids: CASSPGFQETQYF. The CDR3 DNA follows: TGTGCCAGCAGCCCAGGGTTCCAAGAGACCCAGTACTTC. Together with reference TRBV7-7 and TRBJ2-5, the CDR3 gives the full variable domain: GAGVSQSPRYKVTKRGQDVTLRCDPISSHATLYWYQQALGQGPEFLTYFNYEAQPDKSGLPSDRFSAERPEGSISTLTIQRTEQRDSAMYRCASSPGFQETQYFGPGTRLLVL.

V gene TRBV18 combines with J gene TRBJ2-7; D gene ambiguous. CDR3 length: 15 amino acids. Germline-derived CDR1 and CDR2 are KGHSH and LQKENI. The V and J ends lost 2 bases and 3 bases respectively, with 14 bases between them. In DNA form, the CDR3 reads TGTGCCAGCTCACCATGGGTTGCTCCTATCTACGAGCAGTACTTC. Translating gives CASSPWVAPIYEQYF. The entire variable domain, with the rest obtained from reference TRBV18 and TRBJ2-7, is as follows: NAGVMQNPRHLVRRRGQEARLRCSPMKGHSHVYWYRQLPEEGLKFMVYLQKENIIDESGMPKERFSAEFPKEGPSILRIQQVVRGDSAAYFCASSPWVAPIYEQYFGPGTRLTVT.

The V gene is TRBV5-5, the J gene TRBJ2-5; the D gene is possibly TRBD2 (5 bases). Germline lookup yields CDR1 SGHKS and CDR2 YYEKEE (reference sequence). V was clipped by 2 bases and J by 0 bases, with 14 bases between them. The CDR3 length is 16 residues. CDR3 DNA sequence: TGTGCCAGCAGCTTTGGAGGAATTTCGTACCAAGAGACCCAGTACTTC. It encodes CASSFGGISYQETQYF.

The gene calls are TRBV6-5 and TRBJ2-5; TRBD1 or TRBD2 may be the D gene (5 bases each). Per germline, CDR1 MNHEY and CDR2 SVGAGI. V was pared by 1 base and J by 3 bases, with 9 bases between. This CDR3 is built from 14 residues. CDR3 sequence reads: CASSYFGGEETQYF. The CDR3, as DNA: TGTGCCAGCAGTTACTTTGGGGGAGAAGAGACCCAGTACTTC.

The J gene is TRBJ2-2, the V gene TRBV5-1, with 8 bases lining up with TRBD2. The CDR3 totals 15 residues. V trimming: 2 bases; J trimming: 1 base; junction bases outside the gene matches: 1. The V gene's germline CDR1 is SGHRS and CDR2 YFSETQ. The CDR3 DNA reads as TGCGCCAGCAGCTTTAGCGGGAAGAACACCGGGGAGCTGTTTTTT. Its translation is CASSFSGKNTGELFF.

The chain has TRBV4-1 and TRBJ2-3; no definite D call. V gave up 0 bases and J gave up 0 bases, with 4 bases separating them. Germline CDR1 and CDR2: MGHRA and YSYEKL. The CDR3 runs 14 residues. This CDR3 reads CASSQDLSTDTQYF. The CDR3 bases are TGCGCCAGCAGCCAAGATCTGAGCACAGATACGCAGTATTTT.

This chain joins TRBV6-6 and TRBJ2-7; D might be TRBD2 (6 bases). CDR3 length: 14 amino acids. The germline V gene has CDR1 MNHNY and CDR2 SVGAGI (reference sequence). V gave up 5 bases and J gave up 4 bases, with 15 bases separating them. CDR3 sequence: CASSTEAGPYEQYF. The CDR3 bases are TGTGCCAGCAGTACCGAAGCGGGCCCTTACGAGCAGTACTTC.

CDR3 sequence (DNA): TGTGCCAGCAGTGAAGCTTGGGAATATACGCAGTATTTT. Amino acid sequence: CASSEAWEYTQYF. V is TRBV6-1 and J is TRBJ2-3; D gene uncertain. Per germline, CDR1 MNHNS and CDR2 SASEGT. The CDR3 has 13 amino acids. Trimming shortened V by 0 bases and J by 7 bases, and 8 bases separated the two germline ends.

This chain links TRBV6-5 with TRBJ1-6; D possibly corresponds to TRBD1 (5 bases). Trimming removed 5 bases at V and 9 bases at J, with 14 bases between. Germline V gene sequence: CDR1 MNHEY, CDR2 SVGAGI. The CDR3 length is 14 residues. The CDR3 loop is CASSNGAGPSPLHF. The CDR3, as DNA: TGTGCCAGCAGTAATGGTGCAGGGCCTTCACCCCTCCACTTT.

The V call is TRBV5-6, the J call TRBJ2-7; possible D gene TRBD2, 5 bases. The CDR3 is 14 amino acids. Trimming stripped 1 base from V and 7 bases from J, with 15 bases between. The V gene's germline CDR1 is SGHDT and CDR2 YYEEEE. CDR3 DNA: TGTGCCAGCAGCTTGTCACTAGTTCGAGGGGAGCAGTACTTC. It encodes CASSLSLVRGEQYF.

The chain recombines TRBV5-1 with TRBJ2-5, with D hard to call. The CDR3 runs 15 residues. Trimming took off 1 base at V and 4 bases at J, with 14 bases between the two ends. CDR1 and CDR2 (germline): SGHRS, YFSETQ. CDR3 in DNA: TGCGCCAGCAGCTTGAGGCCTCACCGAGGAGAGACCCAGTACTTC. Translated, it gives CASSLRPHRGETQYF.

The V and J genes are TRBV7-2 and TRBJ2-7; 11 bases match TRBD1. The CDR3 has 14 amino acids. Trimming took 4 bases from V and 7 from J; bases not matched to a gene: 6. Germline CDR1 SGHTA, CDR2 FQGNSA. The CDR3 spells CASSYGQGAGEQYF. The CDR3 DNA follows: TGTGCCAGCAGCTACGGACAGGGGGCGGGAGAGCAGTACTTC.

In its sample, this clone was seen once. The CDR3 spells CASSQLSREETQYF. DNA of the CDR3: TGTGCCAGCAGCCAATTGAGTAGGGAAGAGACCCAGTACTTC. The chain joins TRBV14 to TRBJ2-5, with no clear D. CDR1 and CDR2 (germline): SGHDN, FVKESK. The V end lost 2 bases, the J end lost 3 bases, and 10 bases lay between the germline ends. The CDR3 spans 14 residues.

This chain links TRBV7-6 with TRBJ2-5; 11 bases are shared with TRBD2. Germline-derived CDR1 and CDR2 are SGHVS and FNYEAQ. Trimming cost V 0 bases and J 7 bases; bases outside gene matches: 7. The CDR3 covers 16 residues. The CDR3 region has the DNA TGTGCCAGCAGCTTAGCGGGGGTTGGACTAGCGGGGACCCAGTACTTC. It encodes CASSLAGVGLAGTQYF. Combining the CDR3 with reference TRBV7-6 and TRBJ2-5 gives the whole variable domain GAGVSQSPRYKVTKRGQDVALRCDPISGHVSLYWYRQALGQGPEFLTYFNYEAQQDKSGLPNDRFSAERPEGSISTLTIQRTEQRDSAMYRCASSLAGVGLAGTQYFGPGTRLLVL.

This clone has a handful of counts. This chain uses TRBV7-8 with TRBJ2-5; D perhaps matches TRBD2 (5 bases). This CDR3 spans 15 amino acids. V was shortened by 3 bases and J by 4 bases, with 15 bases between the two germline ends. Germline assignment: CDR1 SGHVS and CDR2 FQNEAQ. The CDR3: CASSFLGILGETQYF. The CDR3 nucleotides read TGTGCCAGCAGCTTCCTCGGGATCTTAGGAGAGACCCAGTACTTC.

CDR3 bases: TGTGCCAGCAGCCCTCCGGGACAGCACACTGAAGCTTTCTTT. Translation: CASSPPGQHTEAFF. The chain recombines TRBV5-5 with TRBJ1-1; 7 bases are a match to TRBD1. Germline V gives CDR1 SGHKS, CDR2 YYEKEE (reference sequence). The CDR3 extends over 14 amino acids. Trimming removed 4 bases from V and 3 bases from J; junction bases left unmatched: 6. Using reference TRBV5-5 and TRBJ1-1 for the parts outside the CDR3, the full variable domain is DAGVTQSPTHLIKTRGQQVTLRCSPISGHKSVSWYQQVLGQGPQFIFQYYEKEERGRGNFPDRFSARQFPNYSSELNVNALLLGDSALYLCASSPPGQHTEAFFGQGTRLTVV.

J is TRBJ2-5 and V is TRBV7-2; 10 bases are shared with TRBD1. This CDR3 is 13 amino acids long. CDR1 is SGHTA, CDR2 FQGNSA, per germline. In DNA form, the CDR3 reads TGTGTCTCGGGACAGGGGCTGTCAGAGACCCAGTACTTC. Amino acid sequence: CVSGQGLSETQYF.

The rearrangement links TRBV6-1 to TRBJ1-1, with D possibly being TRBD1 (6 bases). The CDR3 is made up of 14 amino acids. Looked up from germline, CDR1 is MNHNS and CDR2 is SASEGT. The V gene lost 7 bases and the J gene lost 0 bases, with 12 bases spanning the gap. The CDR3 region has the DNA TGTGCCAGCATCCTAAGGGGGGTGAACACTGAAGCTTTCTTT. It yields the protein CASILRGVNTEAFF.